The sample holds one count of the clone carrying this T cell receptor beta chain. Its antigen is not known. Vbeta (60) and Jbeta (13) primers were used in the PCR. Assay: immunoSEQ multiplex PCR; the TCRdb copy retains only in-frame clones and omits some. This sample has under 150,000 clones, with approximately 72% found just once. This sample stems from a study of cytomegalovirus exposure and HLA in healthy donors. Study-wide points: The authors later found most CMV-associated TCR beta chains appeared HLA-restricted.

This sequence originates from a human donor in good health. The specimen sequenced was PBMCs.

The CDR3 reads CASSQDYRGRNTIYF. Written as DNA, the CDR3 is TGCGCCAGCAGCCAAGACTACAGGGGGAGAAACACCATATATTTT. The V gene is TRBV4-3, the J gene TRBJ1-3; 8 positions agree with TRBD1. This CDR3 region has 15 residues. Trimming at V came to 0 bases and at J to 5 bases, leaving 3 bases not matched to a gene. The germline CDR1 and CDR2 sequences are LGHNA and YSLEER.